The table lists the clone carrying this T cell receptor beta chain with a few counts. V was trimmed by 4 bases and J by 9 bases, leaving 16 bases between them. The germline V gene encodes CDR1 MGHRA and CDR2 YSYEKL. This CDR3 region has 14 residues. This record comes from a study of blood T cells in healthy people across ages. For the second PCR, which ran for about 6 to 11 cycles, a sample-barcoded 5' primer and a J-beta primer mix were used. Each CDR3 protein gets one entry after TCRdb re-called the 5' RACE reads with MiXCR. This sample has 750,000 to 950,000 distinct CDR3 sequences, with roughly 24% found just once. This sample also belongs to another study, concerning T cells of mothers and their children.

The material sequenced was blood. The rearrangement uses TRBV4-1 and TRBJ2-1; D is undetermined. The sequence derives from a boy younger than 18 in good health. CDR3: CASSPRTLIFEQFF. The CDR3 bases are TGCGCCAGCAGCCCCCGGACCCTTATTTTTGAGCAGTTCTTC.